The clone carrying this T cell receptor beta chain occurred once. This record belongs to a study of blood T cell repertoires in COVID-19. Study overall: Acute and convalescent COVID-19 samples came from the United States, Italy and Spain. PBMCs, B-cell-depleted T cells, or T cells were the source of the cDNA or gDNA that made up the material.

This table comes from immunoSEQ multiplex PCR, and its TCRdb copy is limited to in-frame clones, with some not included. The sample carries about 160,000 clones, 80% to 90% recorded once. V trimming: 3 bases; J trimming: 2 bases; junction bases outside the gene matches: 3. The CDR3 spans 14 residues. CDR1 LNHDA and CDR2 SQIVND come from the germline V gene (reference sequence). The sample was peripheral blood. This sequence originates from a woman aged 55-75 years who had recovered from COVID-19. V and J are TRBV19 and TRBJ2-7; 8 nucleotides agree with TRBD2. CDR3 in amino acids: CASSISGGPYEQYF. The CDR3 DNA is TGTGCCAGTAGTATCAGCGGGGGCCCCTACGAGCAGTACTTC.